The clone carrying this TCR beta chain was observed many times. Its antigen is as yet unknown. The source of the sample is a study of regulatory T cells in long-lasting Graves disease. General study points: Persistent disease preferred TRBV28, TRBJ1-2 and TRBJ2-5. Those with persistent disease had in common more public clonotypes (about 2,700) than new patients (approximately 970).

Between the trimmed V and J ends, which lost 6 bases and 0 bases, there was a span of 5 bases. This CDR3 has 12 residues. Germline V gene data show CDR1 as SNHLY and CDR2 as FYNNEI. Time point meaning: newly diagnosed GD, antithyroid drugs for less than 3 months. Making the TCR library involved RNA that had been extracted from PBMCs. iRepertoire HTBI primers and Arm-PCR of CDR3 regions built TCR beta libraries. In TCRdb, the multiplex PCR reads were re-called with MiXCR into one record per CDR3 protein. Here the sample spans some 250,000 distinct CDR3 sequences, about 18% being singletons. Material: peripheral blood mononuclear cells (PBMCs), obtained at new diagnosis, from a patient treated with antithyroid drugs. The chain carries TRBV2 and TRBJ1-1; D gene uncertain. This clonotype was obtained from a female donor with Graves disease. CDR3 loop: CASSAMNTEAFF. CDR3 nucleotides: TGTGCCAGCAGCGCAATGAACACTGAAGCTTTCTTT.